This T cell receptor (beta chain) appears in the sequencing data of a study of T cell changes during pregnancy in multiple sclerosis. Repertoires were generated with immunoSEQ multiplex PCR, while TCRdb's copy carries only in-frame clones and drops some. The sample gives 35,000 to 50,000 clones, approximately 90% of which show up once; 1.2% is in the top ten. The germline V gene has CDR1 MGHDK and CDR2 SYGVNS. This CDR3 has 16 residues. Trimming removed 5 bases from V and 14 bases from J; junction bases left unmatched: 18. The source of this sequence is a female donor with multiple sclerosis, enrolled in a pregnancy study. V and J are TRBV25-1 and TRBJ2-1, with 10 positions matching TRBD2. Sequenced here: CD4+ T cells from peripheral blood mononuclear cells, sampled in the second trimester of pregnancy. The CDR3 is CASSLRRASGSGGEFF. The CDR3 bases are TGTGCCAGCAGTTTAAGGAGGGCTAGCGGGAGTGGTGGCGAGTTCTTC.